The clone carrying this T cell receptor beta chain has only a few counts. Its matching antigen is unknown. These data are taken from a study of T cell responses to AZD1222 COVID-19 vaccine. Data came from immunoSEQ multiplex PCR; TCRdb stores just in-frame clones and leaves some out. The sample carries about 130,000 clones, 75% to 85% recorded once. Trimming took 8 bases from V and 5 from J, leaving 12 bases between them. Germline-derived CDR1 and CDR2 are MNHEY and SVGAGI. There are 12 residues in the CDR3. Notes on the study in general: Most donors were white British and more were female, and clonal diversity was possibly underestimated.

The genes are TRBV6-5 and TRBJ1-2; D remains unclear. The specimen comprised peripheral blood, sampled 28 days after the second dose of the MenACWY control vaccine. The receptor comes from an adult who received the MenACWY meningococcal vaccine as a control. CDR3 coding DNA: TGTGCCAGCCCTGATCCTCATTATGGCTACACCTTC. The encoded protein is CASPDPHYGYTF.